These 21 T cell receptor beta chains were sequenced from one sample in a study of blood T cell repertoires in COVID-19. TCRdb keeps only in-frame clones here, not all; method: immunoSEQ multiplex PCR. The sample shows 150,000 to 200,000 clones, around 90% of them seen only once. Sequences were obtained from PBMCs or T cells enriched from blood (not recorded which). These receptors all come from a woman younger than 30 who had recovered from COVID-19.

The CDR3 reads CATRQTRGRSNTEAFF. In DNA, the CDR3 is TGTGCCACCAGGCAAACCCGGGGTCGTTCAAACACTGAAGCTTTCTTT. The rearrangement links TRBV15 to TRBJ1-1; D unclear. V lost 6 bases and J 2 bases, leaving 19 bases between the germline ends. The V gene's germline CDR1 is LNHNV and CDR2 YYDKDF (reference sequence). The CDR3 is 16 amino acids.

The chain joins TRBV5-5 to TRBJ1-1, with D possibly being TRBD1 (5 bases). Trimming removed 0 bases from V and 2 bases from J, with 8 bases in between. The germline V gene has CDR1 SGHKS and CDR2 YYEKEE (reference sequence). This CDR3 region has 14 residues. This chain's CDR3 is CASSLAGGNTEAFF. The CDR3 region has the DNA TGTGCCAGCAGCTTGGCGGGGGGTAACACTGAAGCTTTCTTT. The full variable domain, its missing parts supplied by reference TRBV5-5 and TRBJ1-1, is DAGVTQSPTHLIKTRGQQVTLRCSPISGHKSVSWYQQVLGQGPQFIFQYYEKEERGRGNFPDRFSARQFPNYSSELNVNALLLGDSALYLCASSLAGGNTEAFFGQGTRLTVV.

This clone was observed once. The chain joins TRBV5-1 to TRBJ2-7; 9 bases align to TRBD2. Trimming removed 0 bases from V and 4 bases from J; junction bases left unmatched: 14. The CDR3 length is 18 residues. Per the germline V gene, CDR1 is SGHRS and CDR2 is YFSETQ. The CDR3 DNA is TGCGCCAGCAGCTTGGGTCCCAGCGGGAGGACCAACTTATACGAGCAGTACTTC. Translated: CASSLGPSGRTNLYEQYF.

The CDR3 here is CASSPTPGQFNEKLFF. The CDR3 bases are TGTGCCAGTAGTCCAACCCCGGGACAGTTCAATGAAAAACTGTTTTTT. The V gene is TRBV19, the J gene TRBJ1-4, with 7 nucleotides matching TRBD1. Germline loops: CDR1 LNHDA, CDR2 SQIVND (reference sequence). The CDR3 contains 16 residues. V lost 5 bases to trimming and J lost 5 bases; unmatched junction nucleotides: 11.

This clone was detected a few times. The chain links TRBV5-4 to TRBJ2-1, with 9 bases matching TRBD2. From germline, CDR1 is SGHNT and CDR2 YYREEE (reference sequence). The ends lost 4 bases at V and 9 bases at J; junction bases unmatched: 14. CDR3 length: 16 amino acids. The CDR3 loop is CASSGGVAGALGEQFF. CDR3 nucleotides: TGTGCCAGCAGCGGGGGTGTAGCGGGAGCTTTGGGTGAGCAGTTCTTC.

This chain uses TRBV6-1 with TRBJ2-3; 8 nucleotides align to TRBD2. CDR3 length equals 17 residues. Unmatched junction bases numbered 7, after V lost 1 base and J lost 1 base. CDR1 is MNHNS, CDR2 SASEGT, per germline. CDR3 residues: CASSEVLLAVGTDTQYF. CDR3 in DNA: TGTGCCAGCAGTGAAGTACTACTAGCGGTCGGCACAGATACGCAGTATTTT.

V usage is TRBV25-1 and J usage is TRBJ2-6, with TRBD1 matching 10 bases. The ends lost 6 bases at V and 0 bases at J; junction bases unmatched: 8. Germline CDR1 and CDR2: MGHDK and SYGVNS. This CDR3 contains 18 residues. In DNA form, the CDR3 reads TGTGCCAGCAGCGCCTCCGGGACAGGGGACTCTGGGGCCAACGTCCTGACTTTC. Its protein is CASSASGTGDSGANVLTF.

Written as DNA, the CDR3 is TGTGCCTGGAGTGGGGGCAGCAGCAATCAGCCCCAGCATTTT. Its translation: CAWSGGSSNQPQHF. The J gene is TRBJ1-5, the V gene TRBV30; D perhaps matches TRBD1 (5 bases). V lost 1 base and J lost 1, with 8 bases in between. CDR1 and CDR2 from the germline V gene are GTSNPN and SVGIG (reference sequence). This CDR3 spans 14 amino acids.

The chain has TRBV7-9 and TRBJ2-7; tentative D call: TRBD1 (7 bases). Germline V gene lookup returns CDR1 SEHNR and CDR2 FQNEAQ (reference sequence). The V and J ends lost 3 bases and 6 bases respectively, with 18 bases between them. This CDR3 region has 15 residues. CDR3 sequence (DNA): TGTGCCAGCAGCTTGACAACAGGGGACTCCCTCGAGCAGTACTTC. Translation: CASSLTTGDSLEQYF.

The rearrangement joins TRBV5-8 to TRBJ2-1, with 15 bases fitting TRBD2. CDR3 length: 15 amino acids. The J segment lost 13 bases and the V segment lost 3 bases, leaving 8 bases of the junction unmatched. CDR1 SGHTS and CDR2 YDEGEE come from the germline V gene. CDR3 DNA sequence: TGTGCCAGCAGCTCGGGGACTAGCGGGGGGCTGGAACAGTTCTTC. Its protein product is CASSSGTSGGLEQFF. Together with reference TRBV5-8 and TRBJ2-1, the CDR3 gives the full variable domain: EAGVTQSPTHLIKTRGQQATLRCSPISGHTSVYWYQQALGLGLQFLLWYDEGEERNRGNFPPRFSGRQFPNYSSELNVNALELEDSALYLCASSSGTSGGLEQFFGPGTRLTVL.

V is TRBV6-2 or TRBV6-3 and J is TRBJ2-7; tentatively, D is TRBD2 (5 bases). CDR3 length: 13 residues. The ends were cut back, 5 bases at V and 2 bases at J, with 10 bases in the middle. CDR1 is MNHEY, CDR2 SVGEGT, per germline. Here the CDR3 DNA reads TGTGCCAGCAGTCCCTCGGGGACCTACGAGCAGTACTTC. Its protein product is CASSPSGTYEQYF.

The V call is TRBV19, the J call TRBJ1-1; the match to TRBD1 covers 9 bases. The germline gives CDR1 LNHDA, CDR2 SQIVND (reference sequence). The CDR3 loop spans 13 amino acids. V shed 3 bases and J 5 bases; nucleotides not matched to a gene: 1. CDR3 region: CASSIDRGTEAFF. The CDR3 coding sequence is TGTGCCAGTAGTATTGACAGGGGGACTGAAGCTTTCTTT.

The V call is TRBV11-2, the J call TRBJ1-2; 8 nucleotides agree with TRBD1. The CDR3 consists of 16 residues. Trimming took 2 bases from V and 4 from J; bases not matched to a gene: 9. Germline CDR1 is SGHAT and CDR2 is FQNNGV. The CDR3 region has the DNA TGTGCCAGCAGCTTACAACAGGGGGGTAGCGCCTATGGCTACACCTTC. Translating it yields CASSLQQGGSAYGYTF.

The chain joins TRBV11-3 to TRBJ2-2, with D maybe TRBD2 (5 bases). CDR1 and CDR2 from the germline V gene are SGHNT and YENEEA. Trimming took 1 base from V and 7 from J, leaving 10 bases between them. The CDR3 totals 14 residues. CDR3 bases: TGTGCCAGCAGCTTAGCGGGGATCGGCGGGGAGCTGTTTTTT. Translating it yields CASSLAGIGGELFF.

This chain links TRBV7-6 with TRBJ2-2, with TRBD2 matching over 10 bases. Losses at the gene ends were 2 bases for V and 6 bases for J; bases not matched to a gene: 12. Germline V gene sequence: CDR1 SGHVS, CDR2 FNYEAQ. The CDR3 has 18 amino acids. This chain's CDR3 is CASSLSKGLAGDPGELFF. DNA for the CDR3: TGTGCCAGCAGCTTATCCAAAGGGCTAGCGGGAGATCCCGGGGAGCTGTTTTTT.

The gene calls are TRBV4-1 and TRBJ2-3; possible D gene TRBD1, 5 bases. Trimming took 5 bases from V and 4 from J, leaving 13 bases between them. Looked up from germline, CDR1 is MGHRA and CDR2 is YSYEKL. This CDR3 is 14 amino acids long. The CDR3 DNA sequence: TGCGCCAGCAGCTTAACAGGAGTCCCAGATACGCAGTATTTT. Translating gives CASSLTGVPDTQYF.

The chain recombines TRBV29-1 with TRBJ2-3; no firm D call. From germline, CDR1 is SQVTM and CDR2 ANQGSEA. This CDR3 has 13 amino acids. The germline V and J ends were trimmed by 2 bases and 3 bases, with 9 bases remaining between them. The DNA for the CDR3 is TGCAGCGTTGAACCCTCTTTGACAGATACGCAGTATTTT. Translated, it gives CSVEPSLTDTQYF.

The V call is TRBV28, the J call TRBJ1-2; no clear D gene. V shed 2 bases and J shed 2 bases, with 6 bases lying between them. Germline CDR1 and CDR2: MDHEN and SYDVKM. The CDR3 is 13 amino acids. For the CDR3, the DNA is TGTGCCAGCAGTTTAGAGGGAAACTATGGCTACACCTTC. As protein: CASSLEGNYGYTF.

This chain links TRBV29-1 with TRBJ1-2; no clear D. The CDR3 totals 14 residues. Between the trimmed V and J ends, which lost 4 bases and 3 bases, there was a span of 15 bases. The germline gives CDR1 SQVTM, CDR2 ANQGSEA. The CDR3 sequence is CSVGGNSAYYGYTF. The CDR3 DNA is TGCAGCGTTGGAGGAAATTCGGCATACTATGGCTACACCTTC.

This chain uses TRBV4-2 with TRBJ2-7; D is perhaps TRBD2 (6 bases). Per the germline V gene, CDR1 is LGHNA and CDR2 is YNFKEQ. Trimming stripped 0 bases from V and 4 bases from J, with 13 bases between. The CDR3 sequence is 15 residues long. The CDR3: CASSQDRRGLYEQYF. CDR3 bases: TGTGCCAGCAGCCAAGATAGGCGGGGCCTGTACGAGCAGTACTTC.

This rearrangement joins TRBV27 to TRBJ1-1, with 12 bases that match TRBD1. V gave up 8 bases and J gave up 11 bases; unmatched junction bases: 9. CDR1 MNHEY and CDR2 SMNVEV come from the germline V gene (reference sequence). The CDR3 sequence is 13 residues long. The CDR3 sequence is CASSGQGAFGAFF. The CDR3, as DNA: TGTGCCAGCTCGGGACAGGGGGCATTTGGGGCTTTCTTT.